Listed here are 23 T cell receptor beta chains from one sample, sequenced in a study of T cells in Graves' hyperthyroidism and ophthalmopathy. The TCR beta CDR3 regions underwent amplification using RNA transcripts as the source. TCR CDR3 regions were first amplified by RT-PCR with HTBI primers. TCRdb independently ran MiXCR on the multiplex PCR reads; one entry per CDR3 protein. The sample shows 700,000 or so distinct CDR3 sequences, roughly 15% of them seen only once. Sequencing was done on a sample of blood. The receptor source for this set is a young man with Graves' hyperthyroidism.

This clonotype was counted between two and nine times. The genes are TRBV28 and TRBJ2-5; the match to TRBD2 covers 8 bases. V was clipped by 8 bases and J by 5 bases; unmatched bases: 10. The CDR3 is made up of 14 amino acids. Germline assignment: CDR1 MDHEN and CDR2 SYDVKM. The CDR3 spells CASRTPGGGETQYF. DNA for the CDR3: TGTGCCAGCCGGACTCCCGGGGGGGGTGAGACCCAGTACTTC.

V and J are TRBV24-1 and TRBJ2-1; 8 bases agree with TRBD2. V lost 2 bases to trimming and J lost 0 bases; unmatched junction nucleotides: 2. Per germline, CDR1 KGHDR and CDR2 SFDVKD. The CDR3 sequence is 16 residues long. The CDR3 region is CATSDSSGRSYNEQFF. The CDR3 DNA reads TGTGCCACCAGTGATTCTAGCGGGCGCTCCTACAATGAGCAGTTCTTC.

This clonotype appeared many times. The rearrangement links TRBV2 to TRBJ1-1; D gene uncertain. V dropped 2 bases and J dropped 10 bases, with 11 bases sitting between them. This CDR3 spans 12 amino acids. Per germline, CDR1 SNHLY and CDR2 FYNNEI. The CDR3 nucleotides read TGTGCCAGCAGTGAATCTCTGCAGGTAGCTTTCTTT. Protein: CASSESLQVAFF.

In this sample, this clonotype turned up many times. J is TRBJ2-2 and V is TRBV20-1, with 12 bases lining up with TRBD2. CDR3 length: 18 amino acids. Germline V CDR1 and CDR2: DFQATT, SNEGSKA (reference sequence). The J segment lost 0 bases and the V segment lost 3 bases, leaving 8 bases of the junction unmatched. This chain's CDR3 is CSASVLAGGPANTGELFF. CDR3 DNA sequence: TGCAGTGCTAGTGTTCTAGCGGGAGGGCCAGCGAACACCGGGGAGCTGTTTTTT.

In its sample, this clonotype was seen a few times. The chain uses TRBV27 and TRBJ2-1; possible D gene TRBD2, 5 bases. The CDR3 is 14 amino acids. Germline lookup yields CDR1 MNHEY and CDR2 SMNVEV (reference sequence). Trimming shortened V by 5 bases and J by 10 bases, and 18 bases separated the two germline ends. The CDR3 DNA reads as TGTGCCAGCAGTCCGACGCAGATCGGACTGGAGCAGTTCTTC. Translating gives CASSPTQIGLEQFF.

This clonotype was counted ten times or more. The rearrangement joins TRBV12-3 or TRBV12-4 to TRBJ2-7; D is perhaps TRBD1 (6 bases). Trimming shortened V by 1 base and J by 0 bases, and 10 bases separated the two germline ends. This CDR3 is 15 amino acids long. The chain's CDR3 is CASSLGTEYSYEQYF. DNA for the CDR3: TGTGCCAGCAGTTTAGGGACAGAATACTCCTACGAGCAGTACTTC.

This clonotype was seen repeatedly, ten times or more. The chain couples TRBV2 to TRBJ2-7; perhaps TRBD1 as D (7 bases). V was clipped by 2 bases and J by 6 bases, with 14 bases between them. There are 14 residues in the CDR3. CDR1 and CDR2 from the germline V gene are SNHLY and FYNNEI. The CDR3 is CASSEWQGGLEQYF. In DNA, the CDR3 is TGTGCCAGCAGTGAATGGCAGGGGGGCCTCGAGCAGTACTTC.

DNA for the CDR3: TGTGCCAGCAGTTACTCAGGGGGGGCTGGCAATCAGCCCCAGCATTTT. Protein product: CASSYSGGAGNQPQHF. The gene calls are TRBV6-5 and TRBJ1-5; D possibly corresponds to TRBD1 (6 bases). The germline CDR1 and CDR2 sequences are MNHEY and SVGAGI. V was trimmed by 0 bases and J by 2 bases, leaving 11 bases between them. The CDR3 spans 16 residues.

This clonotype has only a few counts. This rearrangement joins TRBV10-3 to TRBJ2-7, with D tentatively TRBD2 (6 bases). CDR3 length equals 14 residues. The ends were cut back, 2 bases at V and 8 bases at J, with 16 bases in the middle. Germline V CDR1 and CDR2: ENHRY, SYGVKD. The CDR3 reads CAISEEGRITKQYF. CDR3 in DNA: TGTGCCATCAGTGAGGAGGGGAGGATAACCAAGCAGTACTTC.

The CDR3 loop reads CSARAPSGFTDTQYF. CDR3 DNA sequence: TGCAGTGCTAGAGCGCCTAGCGGGTTCACAGATACGCAGTATTTT. The V and J genes are TRBV20-1 and TRBJ2-3; 8 bases align to TRBD2. The germline V gene has CDR1 DFQATT and CDR2 SNEGSKA (reference sequence). The CDR3 is 15 amino acids. After removal of 1 base from V and 2 bases from J, the junction contained 5 bases not matched to a gene.

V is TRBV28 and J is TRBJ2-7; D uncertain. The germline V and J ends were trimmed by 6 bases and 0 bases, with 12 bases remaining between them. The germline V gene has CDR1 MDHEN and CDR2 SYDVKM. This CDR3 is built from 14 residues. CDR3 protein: CASRAGGNSYEQYF. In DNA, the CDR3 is TGTGCCAGCAGAGCAGGCGGTAACTCCTACGAGCAGTACTTC.

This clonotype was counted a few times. The CDR3 loop is CASSWASGPLGTGELFF. The CDR3 DNA is TGTGCCAGCAGCTGGGCTAGCGGGCCACTTGGGACCGGGGAGCTGTTTTTT. This chain joins TRBV7-9 and TRBJ2-2; TRBD2 aligns across 8 bases. The length of the CDR3 is 17 residues. CDR1 SEHNR and CDR2 FQNEAQ come from the germline V gene (reference sequence). After removal of 4 bases from V and 5 bases from J, the junction contained 12 bases not matched to a gene.

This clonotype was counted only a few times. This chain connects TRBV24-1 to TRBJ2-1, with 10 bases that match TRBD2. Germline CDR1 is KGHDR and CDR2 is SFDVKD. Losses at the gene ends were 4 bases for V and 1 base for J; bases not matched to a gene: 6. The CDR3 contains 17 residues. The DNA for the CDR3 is TGTGCCACCAGTGACTATCGGACTAGCGGATCCTACAATGAGCAGTTCTTC. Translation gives CATSDYRTSGSYNEQFF.

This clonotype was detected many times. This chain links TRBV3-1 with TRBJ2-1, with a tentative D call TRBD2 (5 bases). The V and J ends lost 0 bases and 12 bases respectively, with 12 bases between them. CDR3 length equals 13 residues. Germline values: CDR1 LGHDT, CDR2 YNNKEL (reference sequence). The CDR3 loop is CASSQDPAGGQFF. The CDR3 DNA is TGTGCCAGCAGCCAAGATCCGGCGGGCGGGCAGTTCTTC.

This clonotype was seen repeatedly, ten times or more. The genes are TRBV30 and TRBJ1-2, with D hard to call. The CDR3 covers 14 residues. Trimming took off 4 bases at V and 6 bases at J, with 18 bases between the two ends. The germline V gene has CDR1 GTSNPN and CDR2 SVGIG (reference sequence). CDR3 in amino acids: CAWTTALPINGYTF. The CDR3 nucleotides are TGTGCCTGGACAACCGCGTTACCAATAAATGGCTACACCTTC.

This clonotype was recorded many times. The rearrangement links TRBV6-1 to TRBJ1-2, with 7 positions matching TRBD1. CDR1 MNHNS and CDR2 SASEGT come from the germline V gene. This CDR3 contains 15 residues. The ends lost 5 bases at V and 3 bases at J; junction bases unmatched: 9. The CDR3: CASSFARQGDYGYTF. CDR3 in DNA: TGTGCCAGCAGTTTTGCGCGACAGGGAGACTATGGCTACACCTTC.

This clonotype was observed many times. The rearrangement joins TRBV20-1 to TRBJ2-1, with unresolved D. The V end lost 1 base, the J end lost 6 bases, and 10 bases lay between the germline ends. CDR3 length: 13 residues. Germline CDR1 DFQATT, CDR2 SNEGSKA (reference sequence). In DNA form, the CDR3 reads TGCAGTGCTAGAGGCGTCGCGGCCAATGAGCAGTTCTTC. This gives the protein CSARGVAANEQFF.

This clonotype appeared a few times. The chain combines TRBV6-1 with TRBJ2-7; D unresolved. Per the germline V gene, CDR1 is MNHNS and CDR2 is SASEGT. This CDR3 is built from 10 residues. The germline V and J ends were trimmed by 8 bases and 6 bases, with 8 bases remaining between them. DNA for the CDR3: TGTGCCAGCCGTGCCTCCGAGCAGTACTTC. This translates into CASRASEQYF.

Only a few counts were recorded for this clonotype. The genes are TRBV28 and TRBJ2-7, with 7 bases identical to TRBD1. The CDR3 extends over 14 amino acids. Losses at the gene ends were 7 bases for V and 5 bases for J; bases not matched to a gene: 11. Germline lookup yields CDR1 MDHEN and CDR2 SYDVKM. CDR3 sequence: CASTSDRESDEQYF. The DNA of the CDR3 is TGTGCCAGCACCTCCGACAGGGAAAGTGACGAGCAGTACTTC.

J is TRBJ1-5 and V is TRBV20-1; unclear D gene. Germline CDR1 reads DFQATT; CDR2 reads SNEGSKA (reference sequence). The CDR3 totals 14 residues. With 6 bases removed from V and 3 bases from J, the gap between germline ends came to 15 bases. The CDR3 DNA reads TGCAGTGCCCATGGTGGACGGAACAATCAGCCCCAGCATTTT. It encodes CSAHGGRNNQPQHF.

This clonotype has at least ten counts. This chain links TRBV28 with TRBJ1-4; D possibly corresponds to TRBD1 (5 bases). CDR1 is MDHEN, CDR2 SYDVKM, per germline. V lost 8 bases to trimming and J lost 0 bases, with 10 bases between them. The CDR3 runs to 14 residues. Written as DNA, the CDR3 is TGTGCCAGCGCTGGGGGGGCAACTAATGAAAAACTGTTTTTT. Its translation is CASAGGATNEKLFF.

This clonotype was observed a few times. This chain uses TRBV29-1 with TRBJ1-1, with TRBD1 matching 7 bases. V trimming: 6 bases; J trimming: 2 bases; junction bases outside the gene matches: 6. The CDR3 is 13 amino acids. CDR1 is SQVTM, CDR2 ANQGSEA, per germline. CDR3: CSVTGQQNTEAFF. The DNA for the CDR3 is TGCAGCGTGACGGGACAGCAAAACACTGAAGCTTTCTTT.

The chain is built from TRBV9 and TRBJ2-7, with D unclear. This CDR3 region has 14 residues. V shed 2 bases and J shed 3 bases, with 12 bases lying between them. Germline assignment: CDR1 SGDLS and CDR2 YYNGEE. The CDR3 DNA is TGTGCCAGCAGCGTGTCTAAGTTAAGCTACGAGCAGTACTTC. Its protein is CASSVSKLSYEQYF.